This T cell receptor (beta chain) was captured in a study of cytomegalovirus exposure and HLA in healthy donors. Whole-study findings and limits: A later analysis reportedly identified an Asian-associated ancestry cluster as carrying fewer N-insertions than the roughly 670-donor mean. What TCR beta sequences reportedly achieved was accurate prediction of HLA-A and HLA-B alleles in most subjects.

Concerning this clone: What it recognizes is unknown.

This CDR3 comprises 16 residues. V was clipped by 0 bases and J by 6 bases, with 18 bases between them. Germline V CDR1 and CDR2: SGDLS, YYNGEE. The PCR employed 60 Vbeta primers together with 13 Jbeta primers. Some clones are missing from TCRdb's copy, which holds only in-frame ones; the method was immunoSEQ multiplex PCR. In the table there are approximately 180,000 clones, roughly 80% of which are singletons. The rearrangement uses TRBV9 and TRBJ2-5, with a weak D call TRBD2 (7 bases). Sequencing was carried out using PBMCs. This clonotype was obtained from a woman aged 45 to 65 in good health and CMV-seropositive. The CDR3 DNA follows: TGTGCCAGCAGCGTAGGGCGGGGGCAACCGCAGCAGACCCAGTACTTC. This gives the protein CASSVGRGQPQQTQYF.